Presented here are 5 T cell receptor beta chains from one specimen sequenced in a study of CD8 T cells in Susac syndrome. The authors reverse transcribed roughly 0.5 to 1 ug RNA with random hexamers. TCRdb re-called the immunoSEQ multiplex PCR reads with MiXCR, one entry per CDR3 protein. The sample lists roughly 220,000 distinct CDR3 sequences; about 95% were seen once. The material sequenced was CD4+ T cells from PBMCs. These receptors were collected from a human donor with Susac syndrome.

The J gene is TRBJ2-7, the V gene TRBV28, with D tentatively TRBD1 or TRBD2 (6 bases each). The germline V gene encodes CDR1 MDHEN and CDR2 SYDVKM. The CDR3 spans 18 residues. V was trimmed by 0 bases and J by 0 bases, leaving 18 bases between them. CDR3 residues: CASSLWIWAGEASYEQYF. The CDR3 coding sequence is TGTGCCAGCAGTTTATGGATTTGGGCAGGGGAGGCCTCCTACGAGCAGTACTTC.

This chain joins TRBV3-1 and TRBJ1-2; TRBD1 might be the D (6 bases). The germline CDR1 and CDR2 sequences are LGHDT and YNNKEL (reference sequence). V dropped 5 bases and J dropped 3 bases, with 19 bases sitting between them. The CDR3 consists of 16 residues. CDR3 sequence (DNA): TGTGCCAGCAGCACATTTCGTCTGGGGGCGGACTATGGCTACACCTTC. Translating it yields CASSTFRLGADYGYTF.

The chain carries TRBV5-1 and TRBJ2-2, with no clear D. Germline-derived CDR1 and CDR2 are SGHRS and YFSETQ. The CDR3 is 15 amino acids. V lost 4 bases to trimming and J lost 5 bases, with 15 bases between them. The CDR3 sequence is CASSPIPENTGELFF. The CDR3 DNA follows: TGCGCCAGCAGCCCTATTCCAGAGAATACCGGGGAGCTGTTTTTT.

V gene TRBV19 combines with J gene TRBJ2-5; D may match TRBD1 or TRBD2 (5 bases each). Trimming removed 1 base from V and 5 bases from J, with 14 bases in between. Germline V lookup: CDR1 LNHDA, CDR2 SQIVND (reference sequence). The CDR3 loop spans 15 amino acids. CDR3 sequence (DNA): TGTGCCAGTAGTATAGGTAACCGAGAGGGGGAGACCCAGTACTTC. The encoded protein is CASSIGNREGETQYF. The whole variable domain, filled in from reference TRBV19 and TRBJ2-5, reads DGGITQSPKYLFRKEGQNVTLSCEQNLNHDAMYWYRQDPGQGLRLIYYSQIVNDFQKGDIAEGYSVSREKKESFPLTVTSAQKNPTAFYLCASSIGNREGETQYFGPGTRLLVL.

This chain uses TRBV5-1 with TRBJ2-1; D is ambiguous. V lost 4 bases and J lost 6, with 14 bases in between. CDR1 and CDR2 (germline): SGHRS, YFSETQ. This CDR3 has 14 residues. This chain's CDR3 is CASSVGPMVNEQFF. The CDR3 DNA follows: TGCGCCAGCAGCGTGGGCCCCATGGTCAATGAGCAGTTCTTC.